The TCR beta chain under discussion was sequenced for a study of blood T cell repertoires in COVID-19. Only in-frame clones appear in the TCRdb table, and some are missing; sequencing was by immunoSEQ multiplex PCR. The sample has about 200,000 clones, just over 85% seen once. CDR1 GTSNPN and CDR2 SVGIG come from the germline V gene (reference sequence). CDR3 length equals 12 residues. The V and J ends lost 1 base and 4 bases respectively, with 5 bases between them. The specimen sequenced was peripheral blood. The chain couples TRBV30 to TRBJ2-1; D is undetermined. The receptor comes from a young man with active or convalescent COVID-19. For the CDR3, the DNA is TGTGCCTGGAGTGGAGAATACAATGAGCAGTTCTTC. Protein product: CAWSGEYNEQFF.